This is a list of T cell receptor beta chains from one sample in a study of OX40 agonist ivuxolimab in advanced cancers. Assay used: immunoSEQ multiplex PCR; TCRdb lists only in-frame clones, some missing. The sample lists some 100,000 clones, around nine tenths seen once, with roughly 0.79% in the top ten. The sample consisted of CD4+ or CD8+ T cells sorted from blood, taken in a trial of the OX40 agonist ivuxolimab. Every receptor here comes from an adult with an advanced solid tumor such as melanoma, head and neck, liver or kidney cancer. Each CDR3 is given with its conserved first and last residue. The D gene is left open where the match is weak. Expanded clones are given a class, and other clones once, few, many or no size at all.

v_gene	j_gene	len	abundance	d_gene	CDR3nt	CDR3aa
TRBV30	TRBJ2-3	16	.	.	TGTGCCTGGAGTACAGGAGTAAAGACAGCCACAGATACGCAGTATTTT	CAWSTGVKTATDTQYF
TRBV2	TRBJ1-2	15	.	TRBD1	TGTGCCAGCTCCGGGACAGGGGAGGGTATGAGGGGCTACACCTTC	CASSGTGEGMRGYTF
TRBV5-6	TRBJ2-7	13	.	.	TGTGCCAGCAGCTTTTGGGGGGCGGCCGAGCAGTACTTC	CASSFWGAAEQYF
TRBV19	TRBJ2-5	15	.	.	TGTGCCAGTTCCGATCCGGGCGGGGCGGACGAGACCCAGTACTTC	CASSDPGGADETQYF
TRBV2	TRBJ1-2	16	.	.	TGTGCCAGGAAAGGCTTTTCCGGGACTGAACACTATGGCTACACCTTC	CARKGFSGTEHYGYTF
TRBV6-5	TRBJ1-1	13	.	.	TGTGCCAGCAGTTACGAGGGTAGGACTGAAGCTTTCTTT	CASSYEGRTEAFF
TRBV6-5	TRBJ1-4	15	.	TRBD1	TGTGCCAGCAGTTACGGAACAGGGGGAACAGAAAAACTGTTTTTT	CASSYGTGGTEKLFF
TRBV19	TRBJ1-5	15	few	.	TGTGCCAGTAGTTCCTCGGGACGATCCAATCAGCCCCAGCATTTT	CASSSSGRSNQPQHF
TRBV19	TRBJ1-4	14	.	.	TGTGCCAGTAGTACGGGACCAAGTAATGAAAAACTGTTTTTT	CASSTGPSNEKLFF
TRBV6-5	TRBJ2-2	13	.	.	TGTGCCAGCAAGGCAGAAAGTACCGGGGAGCTGTTTTTT	CASKAESTGELFF
TRBV30	TRBJ2-4	14	few	.	TGTGCCTGGAGTGTAATTGGCCGGGGCGCCATTCAGTACTTC	CAWSVIGRGAIQYF
TRBV6-5	TRBJ1-1	13	.	.	TGTGCCAGCACCCCAAAAGGGGGGACTGAAGCTTTCTTT	CASTPKGGTEAFF
TRBV6-5	TRBJ1-5	15	few	TRBD1	TGTGCCAGCAGCCAGGACAGGGGTAGCAATCAGCCCCAGCATTTT	CASSQDRGSNQPQHF
TRBV4-3	TRBJ2-7	20	.	TRBD2	TGCGCCAGCAGCCAAGAGTCGCTACTAGCGGGGGGAACCATCACCTACGAGCAGTACTTC	CASSQESLLAGGTITYEQYF
TRBV28	TRBJ2-5	12	once	.	TGTGCCATCGGCGGGTTCCAAGAGACCCAGTACTTC	CAIGGFQETQYF
TRBV2	TRBJ1-2	15	.	.	TGTGCCAGCAGGGGGACGTCTTCTTTAAACTATGGCTACACCTTC	CASRGTSSLNYGYTF
TRBV10-3	TRBJ2-7	12	.	TRBD1	TGTGCCATCAGTATCCAGGGGGTTGAGCAGTACTTC	CAISIQGVEQYF
TRBV7-2	TRBJ2-3	16	.	.	TGTGCCAGCAGCTTAGTTGGGGCCCGGAGCACAGATACGCAGTATTTT	CASSLVGARSTDTQYF
TRBV7-2	TRBJ1-3	16	.	TRBD1	TGTGCCAGCAGCTTAGGACAGGGTATCTCGGGAAACACCATATATTTT	CASSLGQGISGNTIYF
TRBV7-2	TRBJ1-4	14	.	TRBD1	TGTGCCAGCAGCTTTGGGGGACAGGGCGAAAAACTGTTTTTT	CASSFGGQGEKLFF
TRBV2	TRBJ2-5	14	.	TRBD2	TGTGCCAGCAGGGCTAACGGGGGGGCGGAGACCCAGTACTTC	CASRANGGAETQYF
TRBV7-6	TRBJ1-1	14	once	.	TGTGCCAGCAGCTTAAAAATCTTTCCCACTGAAGCTTTCTTT	CASSLKIFPTEAFF
TRBV5-6	TRBJ2-7	15	.	TRBD1	TGTGCCAGCAGCTGGGGACAGGTGAGCTCCTACGAGCAGTACTTC	CASSWGQVSSYEQYF
TRBV5-1	TRBJ2-1	16	.	TRBD2	TGCGCCAGCAGCCCACCGGGGAGCGGGGGGTTCAATGAGCAGTTCTTC	CASSPPGSGGFNEQFF
TRBV11-2	TRBJ1-2	13	.	.	TGTGCCAGCAGCCAATTTCTGGACTATGGCTACACCTTC	CASSQFLDYGYTF
TRBV28	TRBJ2-2	15	.	.	TGTGCCAGCAGAGAAGATTTGGGGGCCGCCGGGGAGCTGTTTTTT	CASREDLGAAGELFF
TRBV18	TRBJ2-3	16	few	.	TGTGCCAGCTCACAGACTTCGACAGTCCCCACAGATACGCAGTATTTT	CASSQTSTVPTDTQYF
TRBV6-1	TRBJ1-4	17	.	.	TGTGCCAGCAGTGACCCGCCTGGTGTGGAGGGTGGTGAAAAACTGTTTTTT	CASSDPPGVEGGEKLFF
TRBV5-4	TRBJ2-5	16	.	TRBD1	TGTGCCAGCAGACACGGGGGACAGGGAAGAGGGGAGACCCAGTACTTC	CASRHGGQGRGETQYF
TRBV5-1	TRBJ2-5	16	few	.	TGCGCCAGCTGTCGGTTAGGGACGACGTACCAAGAGACCCAGTACTTC	CASCRLGTTYQETQYF
TRBV10-3	TRBJ1-1	11	.	.	TGTGCCACCTCGGGGACTTATGAAGCTTTCTTT	CATSGTYEAFF
TRBV19	TRBJ2-1	15	.	TRBD2	TGTGCCAGTCATTTTAGCGGGGGACAATACAATGAGCAGTTCTTC	CASHFSGGQYNEQFF
TRBV19	TRBJ1-5	13	.	.	TGTGCCAGTCGGAGTTATAGCAATCAGCCCCAGCATTTT	CASRSYSNQPQHF
TRBV6-5	TRBJ1-2	16	.	.	TGTGCCAGCAGTTATTCCTATACCACGGTGAACTATGGCTACACCTTC	CASSYSYTTVNYGYTF
TRBV2	TRBJ1-1	13	.	.	TGTGCCAGCGGTAAAACAGGGAACACTGAAGCTTTCTTT	CASGKTGNTEAFF
TRBV18	TRBJ2-7	14	few	TRBD2	TGTGCCAGCTCACCAGTGGGAGGGGTCTACGAGCAGTACTTC	CASSPVGGVYEQYF